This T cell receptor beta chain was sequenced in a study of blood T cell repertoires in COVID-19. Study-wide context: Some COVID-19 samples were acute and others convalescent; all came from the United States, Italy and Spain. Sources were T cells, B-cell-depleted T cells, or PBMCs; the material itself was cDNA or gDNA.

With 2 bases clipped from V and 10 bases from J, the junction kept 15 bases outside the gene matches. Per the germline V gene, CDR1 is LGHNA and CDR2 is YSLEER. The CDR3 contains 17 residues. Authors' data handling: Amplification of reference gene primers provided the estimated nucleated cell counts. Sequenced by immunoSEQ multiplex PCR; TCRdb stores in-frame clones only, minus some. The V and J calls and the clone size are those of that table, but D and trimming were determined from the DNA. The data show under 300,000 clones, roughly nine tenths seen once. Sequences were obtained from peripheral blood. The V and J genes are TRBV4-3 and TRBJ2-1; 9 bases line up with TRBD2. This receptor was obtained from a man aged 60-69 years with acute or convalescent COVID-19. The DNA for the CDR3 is TGCGCCAGCAGCCAAAACGGGGGCGGCGGGAGGGCCAGGGAGCAGTTCTTC. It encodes CASSQNGGGGRAREQFF.